The 13 T cell receptor beta chains listed next were all sequenced from one sample in a study of cytomegalovirus exposure and HLA in healthy donors. Both 60 Vbeta primers and 13 Jbeta primers went into the PCR. Clones were read by immunoSEQ multiplex PCR, and TCRdb kept only the in-frame ones, dropping some. The table has approximately 190,000 clones, 60% to 80% seen once. Sequenced input: PBMCs. Every receptor here comes from a woman in her 30s in good health and CMV-seropositive.

The rearrangement joins TRBV18 to TRBJ1-1; TRBD1 matches at 8 bases. The V segment lost 4 bases and the J segment 0 bases; nucleotides outside the gene matches: 7. Germline V gives CDR1 KGHSH, CDR2 LQKENI. The CDR3 contains 16 residues. The CDR3 loop is CASSQYAGGMNTEAFF. The CDR3 nucleotides read TGTGCCAGCTCACAGTACGCAGGGGGCATGAACACTGAAGCTTTCTTT. The complete variable domain, with remaining parts taken from reference TRBV18 and TRBJ1-1, reads NAGVMQNPRHLVRRRGQEARLRCSPMKGHSHVYWYRQLPEEGLKFMVYLQKENIIDESGMPKERFSAEFPKEGPSILRIQQVVRGDSAAYFCASSQYAGGMNTEAFFGQGTRLTVV.

The rearrangement joins TRBV30 to TRBJ2-7; no reliable D call. Trimming cost V 2 bases and J 2 bases, with 7 bases left between them. CDR1 and CDR2 from the germline V gene are GTSNPN and SVGIG (reference sequence). This CDR3 has 12 amino acids. In DNA, the CDR3 is TGTGCCTGGAGTTCTATCGCCTACGAGCAGTACTTC. This sequence encodes CAWSSIAYEQYF.

The rearrangement joins TRBV30 to TRBJ2-5, with D possibly TRBD2 on 5 matching bases. The V gene lost 8 bases and the J gene lost 5 bases, with 18 bases spanning the gap. This CDR3 spans 13 amino acids. The germline CDR1 and CDR2 sequences are GTSNPN and SVGIG (reference sequence). CDR3 in amino acids: CARDGRSGETQYF. In nucleotides, the CDR3 is TGTGCCCGGGATGGTCGATCGGGCGAGACCCAGTACTTC.

This chain uses TRBV7-2 with TRBJ2-5, with 15 bases lining up with TRBD2. The CDR3 is 17 amino acids. Germline trimming cut 5 bases from V and 5 bases from J; bases unmatched to any gene: 9. In germline, CDR1 is SGHTA, CDR2 FQGNSA. The CDR3 DNA follows: TGTGCCAGCAGCCTTGGGACTAGCGGGGGGAAGAGGGAGACCCAGTACTTC. Encoded protein: CASSLGTSGGKRETQYF.

V gene TRBV4-3 combines with J gene TRBJ2-7; D is perhaps TRBD1 (5 bases). CDR3 length: 16 amino acids. Germline V CDR1 and CDR2: LGHNA, YSLEER. Trimming cost V 1 base and J 4 bases, with 17 bases left between them. The CDR3 DNA follows: TGCGCCAGCAGCCAAGGTATAGTTACAGGAGCATACGAGCAGTACTTC. It codes for CASSQGIVTGAYEQYF.

This chain connects TRBV5-4 to TRBJ1-6; no clear D gene. Deletions cut 0 bases from V and 0 bases from J, with 10 bases between. The CDR3 has 17 residues. Per germline, CDR1 SGHNT and CDR2 YYREEE (reference sequence). CDR3 coding DNA: TGTGCCAGCAGCTTGGGAGGGAAGAGCTCCTATAATTCACCCCTCCACTTT. Its protein product is CASSLGGKSSYNSPLHF.

The rearrangement links TRBV5-4 to TRBJ1-2; 7 bases are shared with TRBD1. Germline V gene sequence: CDR1 SGHNT, CDR2 YYREEE (reference sequence). This CDR3 contains 16 residues. J was trimmed by 7 bases and V by 3 bases; bases with no gene match: 15. The CDR3 is CASSSPREGARSGYTF. The CDR3 DNA reads TGTGCCAGCAGCTCCCCCCGCGAGGGGGCGAGGAGTGGCTACACCTTC.

The rearrangement joins TRBV28 to TRBJ2-5; D possibly corresponds to TRBD1 (6 bases). The length of the CDR3 is 14 residues. The germline gives CDR1 MDHEN, CDR2 SYDVKM. V lost 2 bases and J 2 bases, leaving 9 bases between the germline ends. Here the CDR3 reads CASSLLRGQETQYF. DNA of the CDR3: TGTGCCAGCAGTTTACTGAGGGGGCAAGAGACCCAGTACTTC.

This sequence joins TRBV11-3 and TRBJ2-1; the match to TRBD2 covers 12 bases. CDR1 is SGHNT and CDR2 is YENEEA in the germline V gene. Trimming removed 5 bases from V and 10 bases from J; junction bases left unmatched: 12. The CDR3 contains 16 residues. CDR3 DNA sequence: TGTGCCAGCAGCCTCTCCGGGACTAGCGGGCCCGGGGAGCAGTTCTTC. Protein: CASSLSGTSGPGEQFF.

This chain uses TRBV9 with TRBJ2-2; the match to TRBD2 covers 8 bases. CDR3 length: 16 amino acids. Germline trimming cut 0 bases from V and 4 bases from J; bases unmatched to any gene: 5. CDR1 and CDR2 (germline): SGDLS, YYNGEE. The CDR3 sequence is CASSVAQAGVTGELFF. The CDR3 region has the DNA TGTGCCAGCAGCGTAGCTCAAGCGGGGGTCACCGGGGAGCTGTTTTTT.

The chain combines TRBV6-5 with TRBJ1-2; 7 bases agree with TRBD1. V lost 4 bases, J lost 4 bases, and 6 bases stayed unmatched. The CDR3 has 14 residues. Germline values: CDR1 MNHEY, CDR2 SVGAGI. The CDR3 DNA reads TGTGCCAGCAGTTCCGAAGGGGACAGCTATGGCTACACCTTC. It translates to CASSSEGDSYGYTF.

V is TRBV6-5 and J is TRBJ1-2; D is unresolved. Trimming removed 5 bases from V and 0 bases from J, with 10 bases in between. CDR1 and CDR2 from the germline V gene are MNHEY and SVGAGI. The CDR3 is 14 residues long. DNA of the CDR3: TGTGCCAGCAGTAGAAGTCCAGCTAACTATGGCTACACCTTC. Protein product: CASSRSPANYGYTF.

The rearrangement links TRBV28 to TRBJ1-1; perhaps TRBD1 as D (6 bases). The ends were cut back, 2 bases at V and 0 bases at J, with 7 bases in the middle. This CDR3 spans 14 amino acids. CDR1 MDHEN and CDR2 SYDVKM come from the germline V gene. The CDR3 region is CASSLGGLNTEAFF. DNA for the CDR3: TGTGCCAGCAGTTTAGGGGGCCTGAACACTGAAGCTTTCTTT.